This T cell receptor beta chain appears in the sequencing data of a study of shared clonotypes between healthy human individuals. Only in-frame clones appear in the TCRdb table, and some are missing; sequencing was by immunoSEQ multiplex PCR. Of about 600,000 clones in the sample, around 97% were seen once. The CDR3 contains 15 residues. Germline CDR1 is MDHEN and CDR2 is SYDVKM. With 9 bases removed from V and 7 bases from J, the gap between germline ends came to 22 bases. Recent vaccinations or acute infections were absent in the healthy HIV-negative adult donors. Negatively enriched CD4+ T cells were divided by CD45RA into naive and memory.

Source material: naive CD4+ T cells sorted from blood. This sample's subset: CD45RA+ positively selected. This chain connects TRBV28 to TRBJ1-5; D perhaps matches TRBD1 (6 bases). The TCR originated in a woman aged 30 to 39 in good health. The CDR3 DNA reads TGTGCCAGTCAAAAAGGGACACTCTTCCGGCAGCCCCAGCATTTT. It codes for CASQKGTLFRQPQHF.